Shown below are 8 T cell receptor beta chains from a single sample sequenced in a study of metastatic and nonmetastatic thyroid tumors. TCRdb re-clonotyped the PCR reads via MiXCR. The sample has about 7,000 clones; approximately 20% are singletons. Treatment of any kind had been given to no patient before thyroid surgery. The specimen sequenced was adjacent normal tissue. The receptors stem from a male donor with papillary thyroid cancer or a benign thyroid nodule (not recorded which). Some clones in this sample may be carry-over from other donors' samples.

The gene calls are TRBV5-1 and TRBJ2-7, with 14 bases aligning to TRBD2. CDR3 length equals 15 residues. The V and J ends lost 3 bases and 6 bases, in that order; junction bases with no gene match: 5. Germline assignment: CDR1 SGHRS and CDR2 YFSETQ. The CDR3 coding sequence is TGCGCCAGCAGCTACGCCGGGACTAGCGGGAGCGAGCAGTACTTC. Its translation is CASSYAGTSGSEQYF.

This chain uses TRBV5-1 with TRBJ2-1; no clear D gene. Trimming removed 0 bases from V and 6 bases from J, with 7 bases in between. CDR1 is SGHRS and CDR2 is YFSETQ in the germline V gene. CDR3 length equals 13 residues. In nucleotides, the CDR3 is TGCGCCAGCAGCTTGGGCGTGCGCAATGAGCAGTTCTTC. Its protein product is CASSLGVRNEQFF.

This clone was recorded a few times. This chain connects TRBV12-3 or TRBV12-4 to TRBJ1-1; 7 bases fit TRBD1. The CDR3 spans 13 residues. With 3 bases clipped from V and 7 bases from J, the junction kept 5 bases outside the gene matches. CDR3 residues: CASSFQGQIEAFF. The CDR3 nucleotides read TGTGCCAGCAGTTTCCAGGGACAGATTGAAGCTTTCTTT.

The table lists this clone with many counts. This chain connects TRBV18 to TRBJ1-1, with D hard to call. Trimming stripped 2 bases from V and 4 bases from J, with 8 bases between. Germline lookup yields CDR1 KGHSH and CDR2 LQKENI. The CDR3 is 13 residues long. CDR3 amino acids: CASSPREGTEAFF. DNA of the CDR3: TGTGCCAGCTCACCAAGGGAGGGCACTGAAGCTTTCTTT.

V gene TRBV7-2 combines with J gene TRBJ2-3; 10 nucleotides line up with TRBD1. Trimming cost V 3 bases and J 4 bases; bases outside gene matches: 7. This CDR3 is built from 16 residues. Germline CDR1 is SGHTA and CDR2 is FQGNSA. The CDR3 DNA is TGTGCCAGCAGCTTCGCGGGACAGGGGCTGTCAGATACGCAGTATTTT. As protein: CASSFAGQGLSDTQYF.

This clone turned up a few times. In DNA form, the CDR3 reads TGCAGTGCTAGGCCCCTAGGACTCCAAGAGACCCAGTACTTC. As protein: CSARPLGLQETQYF. The genes are TRBV20-1 and TRBJ2-5, with D possibly TRBD2 on 5 matching bases. The CDR3 runs to 14 residues. The germline V gene encodes CDR1 DFQATT and CDR2 SNEGSKA (reference sequence). Trimming shortened V by 3 bases and J by 1 base, and 12 bases separated the two germline ends.

The chain links TRBV6-2 or TRBV6-3 to TRBJ2-2; 7 nucleotides line up with TRBD2. The trim removed 6 bases at V and 2 bases at J, leaving 3 bases unmatched. This CDR3 has 14 amino acids. The germline gives CDR1 MNHEY, CDR2 SVGEGT. CDR3 nucleotide sequence: TGTGCCAGCAGACTAGCGAGTAACACCGGGGAGCTGTTTTTT. Amino acid sequence: CASRLASNTGELFF.

The chain couples TRBV7-3 to TRBJ2-1, with D perhaps matching TRBD2 (6 bases). Germline V gene sequence: CDR1 SGHTA, CDR2 FQGTGA. The CDR3 has 15 residues. Trimming pared 5 bases from V and 8 bases from J, leaving 19 bases between. The CDR3 loop is CASSLQGGSWDEQFF. Here the CDR3 DNA reads TGTGCCAGCAGCCTCCAGGGAGGTAGCTGGGATGAGCAGTTCTTC.